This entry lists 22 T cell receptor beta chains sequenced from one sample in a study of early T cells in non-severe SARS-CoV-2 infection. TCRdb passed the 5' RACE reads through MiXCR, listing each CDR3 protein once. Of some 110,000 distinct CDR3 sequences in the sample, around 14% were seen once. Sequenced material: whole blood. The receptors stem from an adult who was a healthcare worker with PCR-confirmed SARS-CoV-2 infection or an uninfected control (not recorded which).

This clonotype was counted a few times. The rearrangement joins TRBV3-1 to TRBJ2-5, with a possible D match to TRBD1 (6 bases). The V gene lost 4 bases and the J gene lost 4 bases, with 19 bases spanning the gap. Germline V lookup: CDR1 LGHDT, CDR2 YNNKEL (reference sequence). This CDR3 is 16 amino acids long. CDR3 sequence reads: CASSPRGRGSGETQYF. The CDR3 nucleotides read TGTGCCAGCAGCCCCCGCGGCAGGGGTTCGGGAGAGACCCAGTACTTC.

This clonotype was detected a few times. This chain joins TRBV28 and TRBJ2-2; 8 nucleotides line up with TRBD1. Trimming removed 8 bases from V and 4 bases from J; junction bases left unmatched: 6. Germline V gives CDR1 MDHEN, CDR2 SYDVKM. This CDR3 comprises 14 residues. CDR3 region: CASGWDRSTGELFF. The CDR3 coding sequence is TGTGCCAGCGGTTGGGACAGGTCCACCGGGGAGCTGTTTTTT. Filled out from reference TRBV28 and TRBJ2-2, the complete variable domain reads DVKVTQSSRYLVKRTGEKVFLECVQDMDHENMFWYRQDPGLGLRLIYFSYDVKMKEKGDIPEGYSVSREKKERFSLILESASTNQTSMYLCASGWDRSTGELFFGEGSRLTVL.

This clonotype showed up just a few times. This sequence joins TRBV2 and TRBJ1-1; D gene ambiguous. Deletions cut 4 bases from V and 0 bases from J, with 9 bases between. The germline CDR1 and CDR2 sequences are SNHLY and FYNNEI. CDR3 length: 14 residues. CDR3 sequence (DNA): TGTGCCAGCAGTGGACACCGTATGAACACTGAAGCTTTCTTT. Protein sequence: CASSGHRMNTEAFF.

The CDR3 sequence: CSVEGGASGVAGTQYF. For the CDR3, the DNA is TGCAGCGTTGAAGGAGGGGCTAGCGGGGTGGCTGGTACGCAGTATTTT. V and J are TRBV29-1 and TRBJ2-3, with 9 bases lining up with TRBD2. The CDR3 spans 16 residues. The germline CDR1 and CDR2 sequences are SQVTM and ANQGSEA. The V segment lost 1 base and the J segment 8 bases; nucleotides outside the gene matches: 13.

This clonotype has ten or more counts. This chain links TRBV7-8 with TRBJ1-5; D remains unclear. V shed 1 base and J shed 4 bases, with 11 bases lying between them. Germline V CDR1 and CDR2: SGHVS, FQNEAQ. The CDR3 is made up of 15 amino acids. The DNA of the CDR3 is TGTGCCAGCAGCTTAGGCTCTAGTCCTAATCAGCCCCAGCATTTT. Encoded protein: CASSLGSSPNQPQHF.

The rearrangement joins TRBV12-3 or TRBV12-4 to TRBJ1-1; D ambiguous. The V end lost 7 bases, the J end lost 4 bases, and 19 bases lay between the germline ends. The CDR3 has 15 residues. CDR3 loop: CASTYLTRRGTEAFF. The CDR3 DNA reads TGTGCCAGCACCTACTTGACACGGCGAGGCACTGAAGCTTTCTTT.

In nucleotides, the CDR3 is TGTGCCAGCAGTCTCTTCGGACAGCCCCAGCATTTT. As protein: CASSLFGQPQHF. The chain employs TRBV7-2 and TRBJ1-5; D is unclear. The CDR3 has 12 residues. The V and J ends lost 6 bases and 7 bases respectively, with 10 bases between them. Germline V gene lookup returns CDR1 SGHTA and CDR2 FQGNSA.

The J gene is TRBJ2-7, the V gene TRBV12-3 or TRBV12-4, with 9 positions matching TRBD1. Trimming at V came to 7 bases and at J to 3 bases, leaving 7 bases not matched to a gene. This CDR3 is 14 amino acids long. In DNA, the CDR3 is TGTGCCAGCACTCAGACAGGGGGAGACTACGAGCAGTACTTC. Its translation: CASTQTGGDYEQYF.

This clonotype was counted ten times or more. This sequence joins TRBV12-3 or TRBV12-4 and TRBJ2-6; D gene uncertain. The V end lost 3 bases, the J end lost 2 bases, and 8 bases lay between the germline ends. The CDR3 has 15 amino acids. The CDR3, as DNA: TGTGCCAGCAGTTTTAATAACCCTGGGGCCAACGTCCTGACTTTC. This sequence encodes CASSFNNPGANVLTF.

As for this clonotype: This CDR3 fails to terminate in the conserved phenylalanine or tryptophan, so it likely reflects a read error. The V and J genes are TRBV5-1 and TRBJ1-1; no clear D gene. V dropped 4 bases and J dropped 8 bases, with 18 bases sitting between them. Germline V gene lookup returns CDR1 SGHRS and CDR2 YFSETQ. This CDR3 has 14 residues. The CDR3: CASSVTGGLSEAFL. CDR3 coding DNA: TGCGCCAGCAGCGTAACGGGAGGACTAAGCGAAGCTTTCTTA.

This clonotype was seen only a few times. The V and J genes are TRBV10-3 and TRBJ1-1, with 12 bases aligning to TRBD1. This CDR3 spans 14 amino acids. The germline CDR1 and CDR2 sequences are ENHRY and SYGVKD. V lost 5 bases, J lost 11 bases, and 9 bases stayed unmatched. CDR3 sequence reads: CAISKGQGAFGAFF. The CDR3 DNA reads TGTGCCATCAGTAAGGGACAGGGGGCCTTCGGCGCTTTCTTT.

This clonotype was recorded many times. The CDR3 DNA is TGTGCCTGGAATCCGGAGGGTCCAGTCGGGGGCAATGAGCAGTTCTTC. It translates to CAWNPEGPVGGNEQFF. This chain joins TRBV30 and TRBJ2-1, with a possible D match to TRBD2 (6 bases). Germline CDR1 and CDR2: GTSNPN and SVGIG (reference sequence). Trimming took off 4 bases at V and 6 bases at J, with 22 bases between the two ends. There are 16 residues in the CDR3.

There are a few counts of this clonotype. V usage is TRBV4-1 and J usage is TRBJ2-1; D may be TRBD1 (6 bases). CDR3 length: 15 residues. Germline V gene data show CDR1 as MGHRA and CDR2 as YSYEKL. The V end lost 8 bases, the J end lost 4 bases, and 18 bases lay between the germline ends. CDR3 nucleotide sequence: TGCGCCAGCCGAGGTGGGGACAACCTTTACAATGAGCAGTTCTTC. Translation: CASRGGDNLYNEQFF.

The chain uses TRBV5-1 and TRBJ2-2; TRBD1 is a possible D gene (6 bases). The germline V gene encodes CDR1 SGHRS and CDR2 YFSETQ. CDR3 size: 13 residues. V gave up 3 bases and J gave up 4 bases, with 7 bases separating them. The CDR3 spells CASSSDSTGELFF. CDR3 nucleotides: TGCGCCAGCAGCTCGGACAGCACCGGGGAGCTGTTTTTT.

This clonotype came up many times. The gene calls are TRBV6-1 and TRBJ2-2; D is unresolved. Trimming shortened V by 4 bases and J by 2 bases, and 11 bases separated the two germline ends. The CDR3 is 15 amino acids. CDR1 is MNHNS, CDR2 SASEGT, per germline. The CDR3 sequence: CASSGAVGNTGELFF. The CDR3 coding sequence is TGTGCCAGCAGTGGGGCCGTAGGTAACACCGGGGAGCTGTTTTTT.

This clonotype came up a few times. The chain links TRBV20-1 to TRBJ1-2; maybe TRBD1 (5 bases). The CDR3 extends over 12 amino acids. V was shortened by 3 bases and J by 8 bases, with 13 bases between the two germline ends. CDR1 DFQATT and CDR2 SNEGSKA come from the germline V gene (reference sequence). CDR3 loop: CSARGVRDGYTF. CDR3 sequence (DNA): TGCAGTGCTAGGGGCGTTAGGGACGGCTACACCTTC.

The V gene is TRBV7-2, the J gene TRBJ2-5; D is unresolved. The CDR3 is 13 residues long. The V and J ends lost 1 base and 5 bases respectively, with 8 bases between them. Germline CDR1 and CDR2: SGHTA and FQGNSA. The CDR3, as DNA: TGTGCCAGCAGCTTAGGCTACACCGAGACCCAGTACTTC. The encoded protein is CASSLGYTETQYF.

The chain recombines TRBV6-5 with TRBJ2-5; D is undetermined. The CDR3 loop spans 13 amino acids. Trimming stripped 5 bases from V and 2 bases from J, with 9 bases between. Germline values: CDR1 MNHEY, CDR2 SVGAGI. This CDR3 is CASSIPTQETQYF. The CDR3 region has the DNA TGTGCCAGCAGTATCCCCACACAAGAGACCCAGTACTTC.

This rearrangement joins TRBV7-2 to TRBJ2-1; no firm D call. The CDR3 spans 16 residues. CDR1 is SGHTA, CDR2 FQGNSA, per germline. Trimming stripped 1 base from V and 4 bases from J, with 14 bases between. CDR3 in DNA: TGTGCCAGCAGCTTAGAGGGCTGGGGTAGTTACAATGAGCAGTTCTTC. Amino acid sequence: CASSLEGWGSYNEQFF.

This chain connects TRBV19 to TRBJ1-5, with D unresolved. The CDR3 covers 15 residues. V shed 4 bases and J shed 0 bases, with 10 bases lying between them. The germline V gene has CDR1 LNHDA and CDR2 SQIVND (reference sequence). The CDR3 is CASSTRRASNQPQHF. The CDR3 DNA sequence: TGTGCCAGTAGTACAAGACGAGCTAGCAATCAGCCCCAGCATTTT.

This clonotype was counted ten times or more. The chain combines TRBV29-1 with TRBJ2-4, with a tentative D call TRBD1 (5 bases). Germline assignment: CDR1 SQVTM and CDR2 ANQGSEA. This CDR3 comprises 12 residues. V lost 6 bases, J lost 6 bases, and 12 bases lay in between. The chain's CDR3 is CSVGVGSNIQYF. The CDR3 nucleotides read TGCAGCGTAGGGGTGGGATCAAACATTCAGTACTTC.

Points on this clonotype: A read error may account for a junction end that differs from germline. The CDR3 DNA is TGTGCCAGCAGCGCGGGGGACAGGCAGTTTCAAAATTTT. This encodes CASSAGDRQFQNF. V usage is TRBV9 and J usage is TRBJ1-4, with 8 nucleotides matching TRBD1. Germline assignment: CDR1 SGDLS and CDR2 YYNGEE. The CDR3 sequence is 13 residues long.